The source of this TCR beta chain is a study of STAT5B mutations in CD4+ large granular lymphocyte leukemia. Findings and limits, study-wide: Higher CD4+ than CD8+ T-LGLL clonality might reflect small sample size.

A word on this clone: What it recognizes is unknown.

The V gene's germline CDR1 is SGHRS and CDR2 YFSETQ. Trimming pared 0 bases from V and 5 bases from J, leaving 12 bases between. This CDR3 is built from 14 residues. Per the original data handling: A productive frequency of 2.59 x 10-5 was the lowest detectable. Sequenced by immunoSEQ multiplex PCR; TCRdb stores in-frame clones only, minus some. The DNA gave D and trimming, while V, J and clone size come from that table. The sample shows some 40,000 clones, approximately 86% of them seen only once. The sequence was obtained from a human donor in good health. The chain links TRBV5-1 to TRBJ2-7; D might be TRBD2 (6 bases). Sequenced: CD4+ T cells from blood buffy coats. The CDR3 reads CASSLGRVSDEQYF. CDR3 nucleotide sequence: TGCGCCAGCAGCTTGGGGAGGGTAAGCGACGAGCAGTACTTC.